This TCR beta chain appears in the sequencing data of a study of identical twins. The length of the CDR3 is 14 residues. The V end lost 4 bases, the J end lost 5 bases, and 14 bases lay between the germline ends. The V gene's germline CDR1 is MNHEY and CDR2 SVGAGI. Using its own MiXCR run on the 5' RACE reads, TCRdb lists one record per CDR3 protein. The sample shows 650,000 to 800,000 distinct CDR3 sequences, 8.6% of them seen only once. The data also belong to a second study, concerning yellow fever vaccine responses in identical twins.

The chain recombines TRBV6-5 with TRBJ2-5; a possible D gene is TRBD2 (7 bases). The sequenced material came from PBMCs. This receptor was identified in a woman under 30 in good health. The CDR3 is CASSSGRGSETQYF. The CDR3 DNA is TGTGCCAGCAGTTCGGGGAGGGGGTCGGAGACCCAGTACTTC.